The rows below give T cell receptor beta chains drawn from one sample of a study of Graves' ophthalmopathy and Graves' hyperthyroidism. TCRdb passed the multiplex PCR reads through MiXCR, listing each CDR3 protein once. Of about 1.1 million distinct CDR3 sequences in the sample, approximately 35% were seen once. Sequenced sample: peripheral blood or thyroid tissue (not recorded which). Receptors originate from an adult man with Graves' hyperthyroidism. Each CDR3 is given with its conserved first and last residue. D genes are given only for firm matches.

>TRBJ2-2|TRBV12-3/TRBV12-4|TRBD2
CASSTASGGSGELFF
>TRBJ1-1|TRBV6-5|.
CASSRYGDTEAFF
>TRBJ1-2|TRBV5-1|.
CASSSFGTGYGYTF
>TRBJ2-6|TRBV27|TRBD2
CASRPGLAAGANVLTF
>TRBJ1-5|TRBV2|.
CASRLHPNQPQHF
>TRBJ1-1|TRBV3-1|TRBD1
CASTSGTENTEAFF
>TRBJ1-2|TRBV7-3|.
CASSTQAGYDYTF
>TRBJ1-2|TRBV20-1|TRBD1
CSGRAGGHGYTF
>TRBJ2-7|TRBV20-1|.
CSAEGGGQYEQYF
>TRBJ1-4|TRBV6-6|.
CASSHGTDSWEKLFF